Listed here are 29 T cell receptor beta chains from one sample, sequenced in a study of Tregs in tolerant kidney transplant recipients. Profiled with immunoSEQ multiplex PCR; TCRdb holds only in-frame clones, not every one. In the table there are 200,000 to 300,000 clones, about 80% of which are singletons. Sequences were obtained from CD4+ T cells from blood. These TCRs come from a human donor in good health.

The chain has TRBV30 and TRBJ2-7; tentative D call: TRBD2 (5 bases). CDR1 and CDR2 (germline): GTSNPN, SVGIG (reference sequence). V lost 0 bases to trimming and J lost 9 bases, with 15 bases between them. CDR3 size: 13 residues. CDR3 DNA: TGTGCCTGGAGTGTGGTCTGGGGAGAGGTGCAGTACTTC. This codes for CAWSVVWGEVQYF.

The chain recombines TRBV6-5 with TRBJ2-7, with 9 bases that match TRBD1. The CDR3 totals 14 residues. Trimming at V came to 5 bases and at J to 3 bases, leaving 5 bases not matched to a gene. Germline-derived CDR1 and CDR2 are MNHEY and SVGAGI. In DNA, the CDR3 is TGTGCCAGCAGTCGAGACAGGGGGGGCTACGAGCAGTACTTC. Its protein is CASSRDRGGYEQYF.

The chain couples TRBV5-1 to TRBJ2-3; 14 nucleotides match TRBD2. Germline loops: CDR1 SGHRS, CDR2 YFSETQ. Trimming removed 1 base from V and 0 bases from J; junction bases left unmatched: 4. The CDR3 runs 18 residues. CDR3 bases: TGCGCCAGCAGCTTGCTGACTAGCGGGAGGGCCAGCACAGATACGCAGTATTTT. This translates into CASSLLTSGRASTDTQYF.

This clone has just one count. The V and J genes are TRBV2 and TRBJ2-2; unclear D gene. There are 14 residues in the CDR3. V lost 3 bases and J lost 2, with 7 bases in between. CDR1 and CDR2 (germline): SNHLY, FYNNEI. CDR3 nucleotide sequence: TGTGCCAGCAGTGAGAGGCTTAACACCGGGGAGCTGTTTTTT. Protein sequence: CASSERLNTGELFF.

J is TRBJ2-7 and V is TRBV2, with 7 bases that match TRBD1. The CDR3 has 14 residues. Per germline, CDR1 SNHLY and CDR2 FYNNEI. J lost 7 bases, V lost 6 bases, and 12 bases had no gene match. In DNA, the CDR3 is TGTGCCAGCAGGGGACAGTTCCTTAGGGGGGAGCAGTACTTC. Encoded protein: CASRGQFLRGEQYF.

The chain is built from TRBV19 and TRBJ1-5, with D maybe TRBD1 (6 bases). This CDR3 comprises 15 residues. Germline V gene sequence: CDR1 LNHDA, CDR2 SQIVND (reference sequence). V was trimmed by 7 bases and J by 7 bases, leaving 20 bases between them. The CDR3 here is CASTEGGLGRQPQHF. In DNA, the CDR3 is TGTGCCAGTACCGAAGGGGGTTTAGGTCGGCAGCCCCAGCATTTT.

In this sample, this clone turned up once. The chain links TRBV27 to TRBJ2-5, with 9 nucleotides matching TRBD1. The end of the DNA fits TRBJ2-7 better, so the J call may be wrong. This CDR3 is 16 amino acids long. Germline V gives CDR1 MNHEY, CDR2 SMNVEV (reference sequence). The CDR3 coding sequence is TGTGCCAGCAGTTCTTTAGGGACAGGGAAGTCCTACGAGCAGTACTTC. It codes for CASSSLGTGKSYEQYF.

The rearrangement uses TRBV5-6 and TRBJ2-3; D possibly corresponds to TRBD1 (6 bases). Germline loops: CDR1 SGHDT, CDR2 YYEEEE. The CDR3 extends over 14 amino acids. Trimming took 4 bases from V and 3 from J, leaving 12 bases between them. CDR3 sequence reads: CASSRSQGTDTQYF. CDR3 nucleotide sequence: TGTGCCAGCAGCCGCTCGCAGGGGACAGATACGCAGTATTTT. The full variable domain, with the rest looked up from reference TRBV5-6 and TRBJ2-3, is DAGVTQSPTHLIKTRGQQVTLRCSPKSGHDTVSWYQQALGQGPQFIFQYYEEEERQRGNFPDRFSGHQFPNYSSELNVNALLLGDSALYLCASSRSQGTDTQYFGPGTRLTVL.

V usage is TRBV6-1 and J usage is TRBJ1-3; D gene ambiguous. The germline V and J ends were trimmed by 3 bases and 12 bases, with 12 bases remaining between them. CDR3 length: 12 residues. CDR1 MNHNS and CDR2 SASEGT come from the germline V gene. In DNA, the CDR3 is TGTGCCAGCAGTGATTATCGGGAGGGCATATATTTT. It yields the protein CASSDYREGIYF.

The chain joins TRBV7-8 to TRBJ1-2, with D maybe TRBD1 (5 bases). Per the germline V gene, CDR1 is SGHVS and CDR2 is FQNEAQ. The CDR3 loop spans 13 amino acids. V lost 0 bases to trimming and J lost 8 bases, with 10 bases between them. The CDR3 here is CASSLAGVGGYTF. CDR3 in DNA: TGTGCCAGCAGCTTAGCAGGGGTTGGAGGCTACACCTTC.

V is TRBV30 and J is TRBJ2-3, with 9 bases lining up with TRBD2. Looked up from germline, CDR1 is GTSNPN and CDR2 is SVGIG (reference sequence). J lost 2 bases, V lost 0 bases, and 3 bases had no gene match. The CDR3 runs to 15 residues. Here the CDR3 reads CAWSVGGLATDTQYF. CDR3 DNA: TGTGCCTGGAGTGTAGGGGGACTAGCCACAGATACGCAGTATTTT.

CDR3 nucleotides: TGTGCCAGCAGCCACCTCCAGGGACAGGACTACGAGCAGTACTTC. Translated, it gives CASSHLQGQDYEQYF. J is TRBJ2-7 and V is TRBV11-3, with TRBD1 matching 8 bases. The V segment lost 5 bases and the J segment 3 bases; nucleotides outside the gene matches: 9. CDR1 is SGHNT, CDR2 YENEEA, per germline. The CDR3 sequence is 15 residues long.

This clone was counted between two and nine times. The chain recombines TRBV5-4 with TRBJ2-3; 11 bases map to TRBD2. The CDR3 is 19 amino acids. V was pared by 4 bases and J by 2 bases, with 15 bases of the junction left unmatched. Looked up from germline, CDR1 is SGHNT and CDR2 is YYREEE (reference sequence). CDR3 loop: CASSHGTSGDPSSTDTQYF. The CDR3 DNA reads TGTGCCAGCAGCCACGGGACTAGCGGAGATCCCAGCTCCACAGATACGCAGTATTTT.

V is TRBV27 and J is TRBJ1-1, with a weak D call TRBD1 (6 bases). Trimming removed 0 bases at V and 11 bases at J, with 16 bases between. The CDR3 contains 14 residues. The germline gives CDR1 MNHEY, CDR2 SMNVEV (reference sequence). The CDR3 DNA sequence: TGTGCCAGCAGTTTATCGGTAGGGGGGGTGGAGGCTTTCTTT. It translates to CASSLSVGGVEAFF.

The rearrangement links TRBV6-5 to TRBJ1-6; D is unclear. Per germline, CDR1 MNHEY and CDR2 SVGAGI. This CDR3 is 15 amino acids long. V was clipped by 5 bases and J by 4 bases, with 12 bases between them. The CDR3 loop is CASSPLRRYNSPLHF. In DNA, the CDR3 is TGTGCCAGCAGTCCTCTTAGGCGGTATAATTCACCCCTCCACTTT.

The gene calls are TRBV7-6 and TRBJ2-5; D is undetermined. TRBJ2-7 explains the end of the DNA better; the J call may be wrong. From germline, CDR1 is SGHVS and CDR2 FNYEAQ. The CDR3 is 13 residues long. CDR3 region: CASSLAPTYEQYF. The CDR3, as DNA: TGTGCCAGCAGCTTAGCCCCGACCTACGAGCAGTACTTC.

The chain carries TRBV30 and TRBJ1-6; no definite D call. Germline assignment: CDR1 GTSNPN and CDR2 SVGIG (reference sequence). The germline V and J ends were trimmed by 0 bases and 0 bases, with 18 bases remaining between them. The CDR3 contains 19 residues. The CDR3 reads CAWSVYTADYSSYNSPLHF. The DNA for the CDR3 is TGTGCCTGGAGTGTATATACAGCGGACTATAGCTCCTATAATTCACCCCTCCACTTT.

This clone was observed once. V usage is TRBV7-3 and J usage is TRBJ2-7; 11 bases line up with TRBD1. The CDR3 runs to 16 residues. With V trimmed by 6 bases and J by 5 bases, 12 bases remained unmatched. Looked up from germline, CDR1 is SGHTA and CDR2 is FQGTGA. CDR3 loop: CASRLYAGTGGDEQYF. The CDR3, as DNA: TGTGCCAGCAGACTATATGCCGGGACAGGGGGAGACGAGCAGTACTTC.

This clone appeared a single time. The chain employs TRBV9 and TRBJ2-1; TRBD2 matches at 8 bases. CDR1 is SGDLS, CDR2 YYNGEE, per germline. The CDR3 sequence is 16 residues long. Trimming took 4 bases from V and 5 from J; bases not matched to a gene: 11. This CDR3 reads CASSPRGGRSDNEQFF. DNA of the CDR3: TGTGCCAGCAGCCCCCGGGGGGGCAGGAGCGACAATGAGCAGTTCTTC.

This CDR3 is CSGRVSMNTEAFF. The CDR3 bases are TGCAGCGGGAGGGTGAGTATGAACACTGAAGCTTTCTTT. J is TRBJ1-1 and V is TRBV29-1; no clear D gene. Germline CDR1 SQVTM, CDR2 ANQGSEA. The length of the CDR3 is 13 residues. The V end was cut by 7 bases, the J end by 0 bases, with 12 bases between.

This clone was seen only a few times. This sequence joins TRBV6-1 and TRBJ2-7, with 9 bases identical to TRBD1. The trim removed 0 bases at V and 2 bases at J, leaving 2 bases unmatched. Germline CDR1 and CDR2: MNHNS and SASEGT. The CDR3 extends over 15 amino acids. In nucleotides, the CDR3 is TGTGCCAGCAGTGAAGCGTGGGACAGGGCCTACGAGCAGTACTTC. Encoded protein: CASSEAWDRAYEQYF.

This rearrangement joins TRBV7-9 to TRBJ1-1; 7 bases agree with TRBD1. Germline V gene sequence: CDR1 SEHNR, CDR2 FQNEAQ (reference sequence). The V gene end was trimmed by 0 bases and the J gene end by 7 bases; junction bases not matched to a gene: 2. The CDR3 consists of 13 residues. CDR3 DNA: TGTGCCAGCAGCTTAGCGCAGGGGGGTGAAGCTTTCTTT. Translation: CASSLAQGGEAFF. The full variable domain, with the rest looked up from reference TRBV7-9 and TRBJ1-1, is DTGVSQNPRHKITKRGQNVTFRCDPISEHNRLYWYRQTLGQGPEFLTYFQNEAQLEKSRLLSDRFSAERPKGSFSTLEIQRTEQGDSAMYLCASSLAQGGEAFFGQGTRLTVV.

This clone has a handful of counts. The chain recombines TRBV28 with TRBJ2-6; D is possibly TRBD1 (6 bases). This CDR3 is built from 16 residues. From germline, CDR1 is MDHEN and CDR2 SYDVKM. Trimming removed 6 bases from V and 3 bases from J, with 15 bases in between. The chain's CDR3 is CASSSTGSGGANVLTF. The CDR3 region has the DNA TGTGCCAGCAGCTCCACAGGGAGTGGTGGGGCCAACGTCCTGACTTTC.

This clone appeared once. The chain links TRBV19 to TRBJ2-1; TRBD2 aligns across 13 bases. V trimming: 4 bases; J trimming: 3 bases; junction bases outside the gene matches: 6. CDR3 length equals 17 residues. From germline, CDR1 is LNHDA and CDR2 SQIVND (reference sequence). The CDR3 here is CASSTRLAGGFYNEQFF. The CDR3 DNA reads as TGTGCCAGTAGTACCCGACTAGCGGGGGGCTTCTACAATGAGCAGTTCTTC.

The chain recombines TRBV14 with TRBJ2-1, with 9 bases matching TRBD2. The length of the CDR3 is 21 residues. V lost 1 base, J lost 1 base, and 17 bases stayed unmatched. Germline V gene lookup returns CDR1 SGHDN and CDR2 FVKESK. The CDR3 DNA is TGTGCCAGCAGCCAAGGAGGGTCGAGACTAGCGGATTACTGGTCCTACAATGAGCAGTTCTTC. Protein sequence: CASSQGGSRLADYWSYNEQFF.

V and J are TRBV7-2 and TRBJ1-6; no definite D call. With 5 bases removed from V and 7 bases from J, the gap between germline ends came to 15 bases. The CDR3 totals 15 residues. CDR1 is SGHTA, CDR2 FQGNSA, per germline. This CDR3 reads CASSPTGVQNSPLHF. For the CDR3, the DNA is TGTGCCAGCAGCCCGACTGGGGTCCAGAATTCACCCCTCCACTTT.

In its sample, this clone was seen once. It is likely a read error, because the conserved phenylalanine at the end of the CDR3 is missing. The chain links TRBV11-2 to TRBJ1-1; D is unclear. This CDR3 has 13 residues. Germline loops: CDR1 SGHAT, CDR2 FQNNGV. The ends were cut back, 2 bases at V and 6 bases at J, with 10 bases in the middle. The CDR3 loop is CASSLTRRAEAFL. As DNA, the CDR3 is TGTGCCAGCAGCTTAACCCGACGGGCTGAAGCTTTCCTT.

This clone was seen a handful of times. The CDR3 sequence is CASSYGGETQYF. The CDR3 nucleotides read TGTGCCAGCAGTTACGGGGGGGAGACCCAGTACTTC. This chain connects TRBV6-5 to TRBJ2-5, with D possibly matching TRBD2 (6 bases). Germline V lookup: CDR1 MNHEY, CDR2 SVGAGI. The CDR3 totals 12 residues. V was clipped by 2 bases and J by 5 bases, with 6 bases between them.

The chain is built from TRBV27 and TRBJ2-4; 8 nucleotides align to TRBD1. V lost 5 bases and J lost 0; bases outside the gene matches: 12. Germline values: CDR1 MNHEY, CDR2 SMNVEV (reference sequence). This CDR3 comprises 18 residues. CDR3 loop: CASSPGQGPLLAKNIQYF. In DNA, the CDR3 is TGTGCCAGCAGTCCAGGACAGGGCCCCCTCCTAGCCAAAAACATTCAGTACTTC.